These 21 T cell receptor beta chains were all obtained from the same sample, sequenced in a study of human T cells and chemical hapten exposure. MiXCR was run by TCRdb on the RACE reads, yielding one entry per CDR3 protein. There are under 110,000 distinct CDR3 sequences in the sample; roughly 12% occur only once, and over 1.5% lies in the top ten. Time point indicated: pre-sensitization, week 0. Treatment specified: therapeutic diphenylcyclopropenone sensitization with weekly scalp DPC. Source: whole blood, taken in connection with sensitization to the hapten diphenylcyclopropenone (DPC). The receptors originated from a woman aged 50 to 65 with alopecia areata. Some clones in this sample may be carry-over from other donors' samples.

This clonotype was recorded a few times. The chain links TRBV5-1 to TRBJ2-7; D remains unclear. The germline V and J ends were trimmed by 0 bases and 2 bases, with 9 bases remaining between them. The germline V gene encodes CDR1 SGHRS and CDR2 YFSETQ. The CDR3 runs 14 residues. CDR3 loop: CASSLDKAAYEQYF. The CDR3 region has the DNA TGCGCCAGCAGCTTGGACAAGGCGGCCTACGAGCAGTACTTC.

The chain couples TRBV4-2 to TRBJ1-1; D not certain. The germline CDR1 and CDR2 sequences are LGHNA and YNFKEQ. The length of the CDR3 is 14 residues. Between the trimmed V and J ends, which lost 0 bases and 3 bases, there was a span of 8 bases. The CDR3 reads CASSQDRQDTEAFF. In DNA, the CDR3 is TGTGCCAGCAGCCAAGATCGGCAGGACACTGAAGCTTTCTTT.

V is TRBV27 and J is TRBJ2-3, with D perhaps matching TRBD2 (6 bases). CDR1 and CDR2 (germline): MNHEY, SMNVEV (reference sequence). Between the trimmed V and J ends, which lost 5 bases and 0 bases, there was a span of 15 bases. The CDR3 runs to 16 residues. CDR3 coding DNA: TGTGCCAGCAGTCCTTCGGGACTCCTTAGCACAGATACGCAGTATTTT. This gives the protein CASSPSGLLSTDTQYF.

This clonotype came up a few times. The rearrangement uses TRBV20-1 and TRBJ2-3, with D maybe TRBD2 (7 bases). Deletions cut 4 bases from V and 0 bases from J, with 14 bases between. CDR3 length: 15 amino acids. In germline, CDR1 is DFQATT, CDR2 SNEGSKA (reference sequence). DNA for the CDR3: TGCAGTGCTACCCGGGGGGCATCTAGCACAGATACGCAGTATTTT. Amino acids: CSATRGASSTDTQYF.

This clonotype has more than one count but fewer than ten. The genes are TRBV5-5 and TRBJ1-6; D uncertain. The V and J ends lost 1 base and 0 bases respectively, with 11 bases between them. This CDR3 comprises 17 residues. CDR1 and CDR2 (germline): SGHKS, YYEKEE (reference sequence). The CDR3 protein is CASSLLGEGSYNSPLHF. The CDR3 DNA follows: TGTGCCAGCAGCTTGCTCGGGGAAGGCTCCTATAATTCACCCCTCCACTTT.

At least ten counts were recorded for this clonotype. The V call is TRBV7-9, the J call TRBJ1-1, with TRBD1 identical over 8 bases. Germline V gives CDR1 SEHNR, CDR2 FQNEAQ (reference sequence). The trim removed 2 bases at V and 4 bases at J, leaving 21 bases unmatched. The CDR3 contains 20 residues. The CDR3 sequence: CASSLNYIEGTGGTTTEAFF. In DNA, the CDR3 is TGTGCCAGCAGCTTAAATTATATCGAGGGGACAGGCGGTACTACCACTGAAGCTTTCTTT.

There are a few counts of this clonotype. The chain employs TRBV20-1 and TRBJ2-7; the match to TRBD1 covers 10 bases. Germline assignment: CDR1 DFQATT and CDR2 SNEGSKA (reference sequence). The CDR3 totals 14 residues. The junction had 6 bases not matched to a gene; V was cut back by 4 bases and J by 3 bases. CDR3 region: CSAKGQGTLYEQYF. The CDR3 DNA sequence: TGCAGTGCTAAGGGACAGGGGACTCTCTACGAGCAGTACTTC.

This clonotype was counted many times. The chain recombines TRBV11-2 with TRBJ2-3, with D uncertain. V was pared by 3 bases and J by 4 bases, with 5 bases between. CDR3 size: 12 residues. Germline CDR1 SGHAT, CDR2 FQNNGV. The CDR3 is CASSFHSDTQYF. The DNA of the CDR3 is TGTGCCAGCAGCTTCCATTCAGATACGCAGTATTTT. The full variable domain, in which reference TRBV11-2 and TRBJ2-3 provide the parts outside the CDR3, is EAGVAQSPRYKIIEKRQSVAFWCNPISGHATLYWYQQILGQGPKLLIQFQNNGVVDDSQLPKDRFSAERLKGVDSTLKIQPAKLEDSAVYLCASSFHSDTQYFGPGTRLTVL.

This clonotype has a handful of counts. The genes are TRBV20-1 and TRBJ2-4; D is possibly TRBD1 or TRBD2 (6 bases each). CDR3 length: 17 amino acids. Germline V gene data show CDR1 as DFQATT and CDR2 as SNEGSKA (reference sequence). The V and J ends lost 1 base and 0 bases respectively, with 16 bases between them. The CDR3 is CSARAPGAILAKNIQYF. In DNA, the CDR3 is TGCAGTGCTAGAGCCCCGGGGGCGATACTAGCCAAAAACATTCAGTACTTC.

In its sample, this clonotype was seen many times. The chain is built from TRBV14 and TRBJ1-2, with TRBD1 matching over 7 bases. V lost 1 base, J lost 2 bases, and 10 bases stayed unmatched. CDR1 and CDR2 from the germline V gene are SGHDN and FVKESK. The CDR3 has 17 amino acids. CDR3 residues: CASSQALTGSTNYGYTF. DNA of the CDR3: TGTGCCAGCAGCCAAGCTCTGACAGGGAGTACCAACTATGGCTACACCTTC. Drawing the rest from reference TRBV14 and TRBJ1-2, the complete variable domain is EAGVTQFPSHSVIEKGQTVTLRCDPISGHDNLYWYRRVMGKEIKFLLHFVKESKQDESGMPNNRFLAERTGGTYSTLKVQPAELEDSGVYFCASSQALTGSTNYGYTFGSGTRLTVV.

The rearrangement uses TRBV4-3 and TRBJ2-1; 10 bases fit TRBD2. Germline values: CDR1 LGHNA, CDR2 YSLEER. Unmatched junction bases numbered 0, after V lost 6 bases and J lost 7 bases. There are 12 residues in the CDR3. CDR3 amino acids: CASRLAGNEQFF. DNA of the CDR3: TGCGCCAGCAGACTAGCGGGGAATGAGCAGTTCTTC.

This clonotype appeared a few times. This chain links TRBV28 with TRBJ2-7; no clear D gene. The germline V gene has CDR1 MDHEN and CDR2 SYDVKM. The CDR3 contains 11 residues. Trimming stripped 7 bases from V and 6 bases from J, with 10 bases between. DNA of the CDR3: TGTGCCAGCATTGCTAATAGCGAGCAGTACTTC. Its translation is CASIANSEQYF.

This clonotype was detected only a few times. The V call is TRBV12-3 or TRBV12-4, the J call TRBJ2-5; 7 bases are shared with TRBD2. CDR3 length equals 15 residues. Trimming removed 6 bases from V and 5 bases from J; junction bases left unmatched: 12. The CDR3 is CASSRPGGGSETQYF. CDR3 DNA: TGTGCCAGCAGCCGCCCCGGGGGAGGGAGCGAGACCCAGTACTTC.

This clonotype was detected only a few times. J is TRBJ1-1 and V is TRBV11-2; the D gene is possibly TRBD1 (5 bases). Germline V gene data show CDR1 as SGHAT and CDR2 as FQNNGV. Trimming took 5 bases from V and 4 from J, leaving 14 bases between them. CDR3 length equals 14 residues. CDR3 sequence: CASSPRGPSTEAFF. Written as DNA, the CDR3 is TGTGCCAGCAGCCCTCGGGGCCCCAGCACTGAAGCTTTCTTT. Using reference TRBV11-2 and TRBJ1-1 for the parts outside the CDR3, the full variable domain is EAGVAQSPRYKIIEKRQSVAFWCNPISGHATLYWYQQILGQGPKLLIQFQNNGVVDDSQLPKDRFSAERLKGVDSTLKIQPAKLEDSAVYLCASSPRGPSTEAFFGQGTRLTVV.

Here the CDR3 DNA reads TGTGCCAGCAGCTCCGGACAGTTGAATGAAAAACTGTTTTTT. The encoded protein is CASSSGQLNEKLFF. The chain combines TRBV7-9 with TRBJ1-4; tentatively, D is TRBD1 (6 bases). Germline values: CDR1 SEHNR, CDR2 FQNEAQ (reference sequence). This CDR3 is 14 amino acids long. The V and J ends lost 4 bases and 5 bases respectively, with 11 bases between them.

This clonotype was seen repeatedly, ten times or more. The chain joins TRBV29-1 to TRBJ1-1; maybe TRBD1 (5 bases). Germline-derived CDR1 and CDR2 are SQVTM and ANQGSEA. Deletions cut 7 bases from V and 1 base from J, with 13 bases between. This CDR3 spans 13 amino acids. The CDR3 here is CSATSGGNTEAFF. For the CDR3, the DNA is TGCAGCGCTACAAGTGGGGGGAACACTGAAGCTTTCTTT. The variable domain in full, with the rest retrieved from reference TRBV29-1 and TRBJ1-1, is SAVISQKPSRDICQRGTSLTIQCQVDSQVTMMFWYRQQPGQSLTLIATANQGSEATYESGFVIDKFPISRPNLTFSTLTVSNMSPEDSSIYLCSATSGGNTEAFFGQGTRLTVV.

V and J are TRBV29-1 and TRBJ1-3; no clear D gene. The V and J ends lost 6 bases and 4 bases respectively, with 10 bases between them. The CDR3 runs 12 residues. Germline-derived CDR1 and CDR2 are SQVTM and ANQGSEA. CDR3 amino acids: CSVRQTGNTIYF. The CDR3 nucleotides read TGCAGCGTAAGACAAACCGGAAACACCATATATTTT.

This clonotype was detected only a few times. The J gene is TRBJ2-7, the V gene TRBV28; 11 nucleotides match TRBD2. The J segment lost 0 bases and the V segment lost 4 bases, leaving 2 bases of the junction unmatched. This CDR3 region has 15 residues. Germline loops: CDR1 MDHEN, CDR2 SYDVKM. This chain's CDR3 is CASSSLAGGSYEQYF. CDR3 nucleotides: TGTGCCAGCAGTTCTCTAGCGGGAGGCTCCTACGAGCAGTACTTC.

The V gene is TRBV3-1, the J gene TRBJ2-3; D might be TRBD2 (5 bases). Germline values: CDR1 LGHDT, CDR2 YNNKEL (reference sequence). The CDR3 is 13 amino acids. With 1 base removed from V and 3 bases from J, the gap between germline ends came to 5 bases. The CDR3 region has the DNA TGTGCCAGCAGCCAAGGAGGGACAGATACGCAGTATTTT. This translates into CASSQGGTDTQYF.

This clonotype showed up many times. The chain has TRBV14 and TRBJ1-4; D not resolved. Between the trimmed V and J ends, which lost 8 bases and 5 bases, there was a span of 9 bases. Germline V gene sequence: CDR1 SGHDN, CDR2 FVKESK. The CDR3 is made up of 12 amino acids. CDR3 sequence reads: CASARLNEKLFF. CDR3 nucleotide sequence: TGTGCCAGCGCAAGATTAAATGAAAAACTGTTTTTT.

The chain uses TRBV6-5 and TRBJ1-1; a possible D gene is TRBD1 (5 bases). With 6 bases removed from V and 6 bases from J, the gap between germline ends came to 17 bases. Germline CDR1 reads MNHEY; CDR2 reads SVGAGI. This CDR3 has 14 residues. The CDR3 DNA is TGTGCCAGCAGATCCGGGACTTTTAACGCTGAAGCTTTCTTT. Amino acids: CASRSGTFNAEAFF.